The clone carrying this T cell receptor (beta chain) was detected only a few times. The CDR3 spans 14 residues. Germline V gene lookup returns CDR1 LNHDA and CDR2 SQIVND (reference sequence). Trimming took 6 bases from V and 1 from J; bases not matched to a gene: 3. This sample stems from a study of tumor-infiltrating lymphocytes in oesophageal squamous cell carcinoma. TCRdb re-called the PCR reads with MiXCR, one entry per CDR3 protein. The sample carries thousands of distinct CDR3 sequences, over 12% recorded once. The material sequenced was normal esophageal tissue next to the tumor. The V gene is TRBV19, the J gene TRBJ1-1; 9 bases are shared with TRBD1. The receptor was isolated from a male donor with esophageal squamous cell carcinoma. For the CDR3, the DNA is TGTGCCAGTAGAACAGGGGGCTGGAACACTGAAGCTTTCTTT. It specifies CASRTGGWNTEAFF.